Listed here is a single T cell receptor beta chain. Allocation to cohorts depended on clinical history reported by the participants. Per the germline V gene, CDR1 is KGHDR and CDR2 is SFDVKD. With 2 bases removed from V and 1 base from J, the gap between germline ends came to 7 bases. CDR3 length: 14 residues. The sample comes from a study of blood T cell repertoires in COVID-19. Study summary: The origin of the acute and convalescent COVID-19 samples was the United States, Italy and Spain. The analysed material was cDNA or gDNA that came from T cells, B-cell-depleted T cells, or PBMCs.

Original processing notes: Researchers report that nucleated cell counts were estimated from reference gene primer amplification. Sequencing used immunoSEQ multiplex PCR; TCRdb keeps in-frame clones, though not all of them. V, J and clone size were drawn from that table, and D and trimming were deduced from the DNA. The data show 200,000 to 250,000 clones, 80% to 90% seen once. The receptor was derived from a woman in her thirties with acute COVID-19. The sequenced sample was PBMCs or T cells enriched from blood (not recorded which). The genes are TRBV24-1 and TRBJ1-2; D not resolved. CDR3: CATSDSGFNYGYTF. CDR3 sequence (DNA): TGTGCCACCAGTGATTCAGGATTTAACTATGGCTACACCTTC.